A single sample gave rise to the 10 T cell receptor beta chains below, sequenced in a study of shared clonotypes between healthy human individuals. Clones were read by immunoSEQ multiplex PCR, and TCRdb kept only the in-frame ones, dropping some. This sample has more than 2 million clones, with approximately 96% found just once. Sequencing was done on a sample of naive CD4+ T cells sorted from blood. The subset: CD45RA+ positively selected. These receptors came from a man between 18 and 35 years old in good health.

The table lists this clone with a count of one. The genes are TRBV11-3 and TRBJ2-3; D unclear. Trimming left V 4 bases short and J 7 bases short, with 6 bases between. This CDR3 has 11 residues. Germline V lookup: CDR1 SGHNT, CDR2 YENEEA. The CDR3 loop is CASSSGHTQYF. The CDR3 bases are TGTGCCAGCAGCTCCGGGCATACGCAGTATTTT.

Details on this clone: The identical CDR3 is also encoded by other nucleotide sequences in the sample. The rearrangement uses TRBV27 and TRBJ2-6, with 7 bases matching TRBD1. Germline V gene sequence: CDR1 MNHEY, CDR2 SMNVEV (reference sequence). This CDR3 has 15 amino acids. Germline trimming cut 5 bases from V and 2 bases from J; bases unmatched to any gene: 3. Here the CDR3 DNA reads TGTGCCAGCAGTCCTACAGGGGCTGGGGCCAACGTCCTGACTTTC. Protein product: CASSPTGAGANVLTF.

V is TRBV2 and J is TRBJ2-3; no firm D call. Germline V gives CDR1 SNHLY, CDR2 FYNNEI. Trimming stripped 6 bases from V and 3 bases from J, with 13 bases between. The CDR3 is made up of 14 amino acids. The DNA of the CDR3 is TGTGCCAGCAGCCCAAATTTCAGTACAGATACGCAGTATTTT. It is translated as CASSPNFSTDTQYF.

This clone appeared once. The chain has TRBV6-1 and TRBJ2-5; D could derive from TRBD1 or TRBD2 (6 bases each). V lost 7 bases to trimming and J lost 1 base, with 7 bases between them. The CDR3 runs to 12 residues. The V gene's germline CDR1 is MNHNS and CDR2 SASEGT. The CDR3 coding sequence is TGTGCCAGCAAGGGGGGCCAAGAGACCCAGTACTTC. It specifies CASKGGQETQYF.

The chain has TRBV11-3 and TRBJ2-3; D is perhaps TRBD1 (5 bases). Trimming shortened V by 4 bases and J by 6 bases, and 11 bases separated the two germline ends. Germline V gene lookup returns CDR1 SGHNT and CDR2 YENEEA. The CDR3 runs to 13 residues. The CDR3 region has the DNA TGTGCCAGCAGCTGGGCAGGGATGGATACGCAGTATTTT. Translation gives CASSWAGMDTQYF. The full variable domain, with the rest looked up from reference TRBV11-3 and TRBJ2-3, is EAGVVQSPRYKIIEKKQPVAFWCNPISGHNTLYWYLQNLGQGPELLIRYENEEAVDDSQLPKDRFSAERLKGVDSTLKIQPAELGDSAVYLCASSWAGMDTQYFGPGTRLTVL.

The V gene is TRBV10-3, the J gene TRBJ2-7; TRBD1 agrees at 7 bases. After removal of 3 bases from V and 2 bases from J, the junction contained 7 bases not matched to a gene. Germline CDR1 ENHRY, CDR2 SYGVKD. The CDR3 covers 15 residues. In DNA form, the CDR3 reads TGTGCCATCAGTGAACCGGGACAGTCCGCCTACGAGCAGTACTTC. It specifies CAISEPGQSAYEQYF.

The CDR3 is CASSSGYSNQPQHF. The DNA of the CDR3 is TGTGCCAGCAGCTCGGGTTATAGCAATCAGCCCCAGCATTTT. The J gene is TRBJ1-5, the V gene TRBV5-6; D gene uncertain. Germline V gene lookup returns CDR1 SGHDT and CDR2 YYEEEE. This CDR3 has 14 residues. The ends were cut back, 3 bases at V and 0 bases at J, with 7 bases in the middle.

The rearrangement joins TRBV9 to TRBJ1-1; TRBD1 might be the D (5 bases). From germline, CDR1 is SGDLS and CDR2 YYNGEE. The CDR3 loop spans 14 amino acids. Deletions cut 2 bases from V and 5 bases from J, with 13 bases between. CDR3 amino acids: CASSVRTTATEAFF. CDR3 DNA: TGTGCCAGCAGCGTTCGGACAACGGCTACTGAAGCTTTCTTT.

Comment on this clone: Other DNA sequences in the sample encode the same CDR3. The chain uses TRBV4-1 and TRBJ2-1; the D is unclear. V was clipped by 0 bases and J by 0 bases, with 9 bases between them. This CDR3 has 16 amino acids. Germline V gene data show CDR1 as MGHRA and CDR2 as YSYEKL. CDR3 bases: TGCGCCAGCAGCCAAGAAGGACGGAGCTCCTACAATGAGCAGTTCTTC. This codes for CASSQEGRSSYNEQFF.

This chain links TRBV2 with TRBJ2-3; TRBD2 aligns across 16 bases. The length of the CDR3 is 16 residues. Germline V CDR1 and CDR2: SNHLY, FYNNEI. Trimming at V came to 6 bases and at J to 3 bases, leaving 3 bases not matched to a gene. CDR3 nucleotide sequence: TGTGCCAGCAGACCGGGACTAGCGGGGGGGACAGATACGCAGTATTTT. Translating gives CASRPGLAGGTDTQYF.